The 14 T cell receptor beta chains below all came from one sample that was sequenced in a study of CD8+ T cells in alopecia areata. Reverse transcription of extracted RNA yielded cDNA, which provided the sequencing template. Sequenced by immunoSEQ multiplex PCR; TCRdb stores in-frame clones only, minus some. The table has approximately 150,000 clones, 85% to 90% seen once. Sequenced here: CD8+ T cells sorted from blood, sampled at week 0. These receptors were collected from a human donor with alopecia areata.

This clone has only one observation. The CDR3 reads CASSPRARFNNEQFF. In DNA form, the CDR3 reads TGTGCCAGCTCACCACGCGCACGATTTAACAATGAGCAGTTCTTC. The V gene is TRBV18, the J gene TRBJ2-1; no reliable D call. Per the germline V gene, CDR1 is KGHSH and CDR2 is LQKENI. V was shortened by 1 base and J by 5 bases, with 12 bases between the two germline ends. The CDR3 totals 15 residues.

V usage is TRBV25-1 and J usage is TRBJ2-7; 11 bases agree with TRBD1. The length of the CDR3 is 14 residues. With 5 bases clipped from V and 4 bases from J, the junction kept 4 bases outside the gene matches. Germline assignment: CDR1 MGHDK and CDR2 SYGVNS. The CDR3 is CASSLGTGGYEQYF. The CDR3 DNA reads TGTGCCAGCAGTCTGGGGACAGGGGGTTACGAGCAGTACTTC.

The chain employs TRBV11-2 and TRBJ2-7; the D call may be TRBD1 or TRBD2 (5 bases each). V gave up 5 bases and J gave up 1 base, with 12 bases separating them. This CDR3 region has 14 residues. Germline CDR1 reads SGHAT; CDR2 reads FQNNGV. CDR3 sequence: CASSLGTGSYEQYF. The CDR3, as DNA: TGTGCCAGCAGCCTGGGGACGGGGTCCTACGAGCAGTACTTC.

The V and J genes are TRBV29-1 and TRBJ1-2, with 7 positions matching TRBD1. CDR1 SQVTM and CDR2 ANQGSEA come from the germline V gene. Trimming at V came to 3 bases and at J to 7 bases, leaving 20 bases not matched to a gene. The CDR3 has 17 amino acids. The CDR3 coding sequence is TGCAGCGTTGATACAGGGGCATTGGGTAAATCAAGTGGTGGCTACACCTTC. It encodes CSVDTGALGKSSGGYTF.

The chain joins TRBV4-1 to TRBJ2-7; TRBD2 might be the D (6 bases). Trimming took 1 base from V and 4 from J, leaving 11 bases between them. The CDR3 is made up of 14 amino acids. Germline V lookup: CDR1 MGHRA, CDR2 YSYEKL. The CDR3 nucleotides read TGCGCCAGCAGCCAAGGATCGGGGGAATACGAGCAGTACTTC. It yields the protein CASSQGSGEYEQYF.

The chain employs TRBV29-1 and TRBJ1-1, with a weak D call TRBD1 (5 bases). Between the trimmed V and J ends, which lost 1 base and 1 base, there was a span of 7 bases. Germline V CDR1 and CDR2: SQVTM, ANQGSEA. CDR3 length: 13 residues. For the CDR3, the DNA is TGCAGCGTTGAAGGGACAACGAACACTGAAGCTTTCTTT. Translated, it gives CSVEGTTNTEAFF.

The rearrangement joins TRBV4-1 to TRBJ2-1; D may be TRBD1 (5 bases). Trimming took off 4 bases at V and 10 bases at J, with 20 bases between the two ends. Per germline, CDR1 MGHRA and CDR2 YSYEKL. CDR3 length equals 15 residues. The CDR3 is CASSPYLGPRREQFF. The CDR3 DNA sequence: TGCGCCAGCAGCCCCTACCTGGGGCCGAGAAGGGAGCAGTTCTTC.

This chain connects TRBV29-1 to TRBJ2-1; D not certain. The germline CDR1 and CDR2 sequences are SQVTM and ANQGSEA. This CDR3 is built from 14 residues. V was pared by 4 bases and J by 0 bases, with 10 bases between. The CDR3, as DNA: TGCAGCGTTGTAAAAGTAAACTCCTACAATGAGCAGTTCTTC. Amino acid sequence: CSVVKVNSYNEQFF.

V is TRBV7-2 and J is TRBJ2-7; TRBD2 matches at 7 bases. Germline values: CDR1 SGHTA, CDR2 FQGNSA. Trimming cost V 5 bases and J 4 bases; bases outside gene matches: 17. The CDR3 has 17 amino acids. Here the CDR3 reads CASSPTVSRLADYEQYF. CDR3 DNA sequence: TGTGCCAGCAGCCCCACCGTGTCCCGACTAGCAGATTACGAGCAGTACTTC.

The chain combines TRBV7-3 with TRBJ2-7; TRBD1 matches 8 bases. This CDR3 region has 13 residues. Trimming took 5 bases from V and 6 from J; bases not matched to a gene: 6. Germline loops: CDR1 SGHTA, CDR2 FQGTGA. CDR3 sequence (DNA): TGTGCCAGCAGCATAGGACAGGGATTCGAGCAGTACTTC. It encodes CASSIGQGFEQYF.

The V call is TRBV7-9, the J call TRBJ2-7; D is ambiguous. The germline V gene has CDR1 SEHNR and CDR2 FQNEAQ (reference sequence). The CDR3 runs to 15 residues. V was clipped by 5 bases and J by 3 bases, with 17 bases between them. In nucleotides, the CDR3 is TGTGCCAGCAGCGTTTCGAGTGGCTCACTCTACGAGCAGTACTTC. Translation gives CASSVSSGSLYEQYF.

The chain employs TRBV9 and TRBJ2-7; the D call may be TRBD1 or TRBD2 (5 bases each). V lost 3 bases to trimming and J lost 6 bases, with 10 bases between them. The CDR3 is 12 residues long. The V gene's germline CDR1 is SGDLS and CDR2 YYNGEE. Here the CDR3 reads CASSGRGREQYF. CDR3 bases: TGTGCCAGCAGCGGCCGGGGACGCGAGCAGTACTTC.

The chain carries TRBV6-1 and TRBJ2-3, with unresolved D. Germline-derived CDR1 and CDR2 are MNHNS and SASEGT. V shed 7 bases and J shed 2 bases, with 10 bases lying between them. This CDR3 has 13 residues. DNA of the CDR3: TGTGCCAGCACAGAAGATAACACAGATACGCAGTATTTT. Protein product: CASTEDNTDTQYF.

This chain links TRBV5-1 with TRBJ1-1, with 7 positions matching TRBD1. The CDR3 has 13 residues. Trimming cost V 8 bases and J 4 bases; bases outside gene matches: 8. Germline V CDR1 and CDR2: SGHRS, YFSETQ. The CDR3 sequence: CASSDRVSTEAFF. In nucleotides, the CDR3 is TGCGCCAGTTCTGACAGGGTTTCCACTGAAGCTTTCTTT. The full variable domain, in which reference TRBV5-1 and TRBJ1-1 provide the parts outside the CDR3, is KAGVTQTPRYLIKTRGQQVTLSCSPISGHRSVSWYQQTPGQGLQFLFEYFSETQRNKGNFPGRFSGRQFSNSRSEMNVSTLELGDSALYLCASSDRVSTEAFFGQGTRLTVV.